This is a list of T cell receptor beta chains from one sample in a study of cytomegalovirus exposure and HLA in healthy donors. Profiling relied on immunoSEQ multiplex PCR, and the TCRdb table lists in-frame clones only, not all of them. The sample lists over 100,000 clones; 70% to 80% were seen once. Specimen: PBMCs. These receptors were obtained from a female donor in good health and CMV-seropositive. Each CDR3 is given with its conserved first and last residue. Some rows have no size entry. The others give once, few or many, or a class for an expanded clone.

>TRBJ2-1|TRBV25-1|.
CASSGTENPNEQFF
>TRBJ2-1|TRBV5-1|.
CASSIGTASYNEQFF
>TRBJ2-1|TRBV29-1|.
CSVAGTSHDSVDEQFF
>TRBJ2-5|TRBV19|.
CASSIVGRAASQETQYF
>TRBJ2-7|TRBV9|.
CASSVGGAVTTYEQYF
>TRBJ1-3|TRBV7-9|.
CASSLGWGEPSYGNTIYF
>TRBJ2-7|TRBV12-1|.
CASSFREAYEQYF
>TRBJ2-6|TRBV28|.
CASRPTASGANVLTF
>TRBJ2-7|TRBV6-5|few
CASRTGTGFLSEQYF
>TRBJ2-1|TRBV5-1|.
CASSLVAKSSYNEQFF
>TRBJ2-7|TRBV6-1|.
CASSSRGGVYEQYF
>TRBJ2-7|TRBV7-6|.
CASSLSQGATYEQYF
>TRBJ2-1|TRBV7-3|.
CASSLGRGGHTEQFF
>TRBJ1-2|TRBV28|.
CASSQGTGGAINF
>TRBJ2-3|TRBV5-5|.
CASSPGQGFPDTQYF
>TRBJ1-2|TRBV25-1|once
CASRPGQGINYGYTF
>TRBJ1-5|TRBV4-1|.
CASSQDRGGGQPQHF
>TRBJ1-3|TRBV4-1|.
CASSLRVSQGSGNTIYF
>TRBJ1-1|TRBV7-9|few
CASSPGVEAFF
>TRBJ1-1|TRBV10-3|.
CATTGNTEAFF
>.|TRBV14|once
CASSQDKLGQPYPYEQYF
>TRBJ1-1|TRBV5-1|.
CASSWGQGIGTEAFF
>TRBJ1-5|TRBV5-1|.
CASSLAGGSNQPQHF
>TRBJ2-7|TRBV9|.
CASSAYLLGGEQYF
>TRBJ2-3|TRBV29-1|once
CSVEGASGSGSTDTQYF
>TRBJ1-5|TRBV28|.
CASSQSLAGQPQHF
>TRBJ1-5|TRBV27|.
CASSLPWPRTDYSNQPQHF
>TRBJ1-1|TRBV6-1|.
CATKTRGNTEAFF
>TRBJ2-1|TRBV11-1|.
CASSLGSSLDEQFF